The rows below give T cell receptor beta chains drawn from one sample of a study of immune evolution from preneoplasia to lung adenocarcinoma. Using immunoSEQ multiplex PCR, the repertoire was profiled, and TCRdb retains in-frame clones only, with some absent. The sample lists some 9,000 clones; about four fifths were seen once. The sequencing sample was made of FFPE lung adenocarcinoma in situ tissue. Receptors originate from a person of 80 years or more with lung adenocarcinoma. The CDR3 runs from the conserved cysteine through the conserved F or W. A D gene is named only where the DNA matches it firmly. Not every row has a clone size; where given, it reads once, few, many or a size class.

clone size | D gene | J gene | V gene | CDR3 protein | CDR3 DNA
NA | NA | TRBJ1-1 | TRBV5-5 | CASSPEGDTEAFF | TGTGCCAGCAGTCCCGAGGGCGACACTGAAGCTTTCTTT
once | TRBD2 | TRBJ2-1 | TRBV7-3 | CASRTSGGANEQFF | TGTGCCAGCAGGACTAGCGGGGGGGCAAATGAGCAGTTCTTC
NA | NA | TRBJ1-2 | TRBV4-3 | CASSQERGRDYGYTF | TGCGCCAGCAGCCAAGAAAGAGGGAGGGACTATGGCTACACCTTC
once | NA | TRBJ1-2 | TRBV5-6 | CASSLWGAGAGRTSYGYTF | TGTGCCAGCAGCTTGTGGGGGGCAGGGGCAGGAAGGACGTCCTATGGCTACACCTTC
NA | TRBD1 | TRBJ2-7 | TRBV7-8 | CASRTGGLYEQYF | TGTGCCAGCCGGACAGGGGGCTTATACGAGCAGTACTTC
few | TRBD1 | TRBJ1-2 | TRBV27 | CASSPDRAFYGYTF | TGTGCCAGCAGTCCAGACAGGGCCTTTTATGGCTACACCTTC
few | TRBD1 | TRBJ1-1 | TRBV4-3 | CASSQDQGAGTEAFF | TGCGCCAGCAGCCAAGATCAGGGGGCGGGCACTGAAGCTTTCTTT
NA | TRBD1 | TRBJ2-7 | TRBV28 | CASSPLPKGALPYEQYF | TGTGCCAGCAGTCCCTTACCGAAGGGGGCGCTACCCTACGAGCAGTACTTC
few | NA | TRBJ2-3 | TRBV2 | CASRTGTDTQYF | TGTGCCAGCAGGACTGGCACAGATACGCAGTATTTT
once | TRBD2 | TRBJ2-3 | TRBV7-6 | CASSPRGAGKADTQYF | TGTGCCAGCAGCCCCCGCGGAGCGGGGAAGGCAGATACGCAGTATTTT
NA | NA | TRBJ2-3 | TRBV4-1 | CASSLQVALGGTDTQYF | TGCGCCAGCAGCTTACAGGTAGCCCTAGGCGGCACAGATACGCAGTATTTT
NA | NA | TRBJ1-1 | TRBV7-9 | CASGKEGFSTEAFF | TGTGCCAGCGGAAAGGAGGGTTTCTCGACTGAAGCTTTCTTT
NA | NA | TRBJ2-2 | TRBV7-9 | CASSFSPGELFF | TGTGCCAGCAGCTTCTCTCCGGGGGAGCTGTTTTTT
NA | NA | TRBJ1-2 | TRBV11-1 | CASRDGSYGYTF | TGTGCCAGCCGCGACGGCAGCTATGGCTACACCTTC
NA | NA | TRBJ1-6 | TRBV9 | CASSPGNRVNSPLHF | TGTGCCAGCAGCCCGGGGAACAGAGTTAATTCACCCCTCCACTTT
NA | NA | TRBJ2-3 | TRBV19 | CASSIMDTDTQYF | TGTGCCAGTAGTATTATGGACACAGATACGCAGTATTTT
medium-sized | TRBD1 | TRBJ2-7 | TRBV7-6 | CASSLANSGTGGEQYF | TGTGCCAGCAGCTTAGCGAACTCCGGGACAGGGGGAGAGCAGTACTTC
NA | NA | TRBJ2-6 | TRBV7-2 | CASSSRARASGANVLTF | TGTGCCAGCAGTTCTCGGGCGCGAGCCTCTGGGGCCAACGTCCTGACTTTC
NA | NA | TRBJ1-5 | TRBV19 | CASSQDQDQPQHF | TGTGCCAGTAGCCAGGACCAGGATCAGCCCCAGCATTTT
NA | NA | TRBJ1-6 | TRBV6-5 | CASSGSYNSPLHF | TGTGCCAGCAGTGGCTCTTATAATTCACCCCTCCACTTT
NA | NA | TRBJ2-1 | TRBV11-2 | CASSGRSYNEQFF | TGTGCCAGCAGCGGGAGATCATACAATGAGCAGTTCTTC
NA | NA | TRBJ2-5 | TRBV4-2 | CASSQDLGQETQYF | TGTGCCAGCAGCCAAGATCTTGGCCAAGAGACCCAGTACTTC
NA | TRBD1 | TRBJ1-1 | TRBV11-2 | CASSFGTGEITEVFF | TGTGCCAGCAGCTTTGGGACAGGGGAAATCACTGAAGTTTTCTTT
NA | NA | TRBJ2-7 | TRBV4-2 | CASSQDVTGTYYEQYF | TGTGCCAGCAGCCAAGATGTTACAGGAACCTACTACGAGCAGTACTTC
NA | TRBD2 | TRBJ2-7 | TRBV6-6 | CASSYGLANEQYF | TGTGCCAGCAGTTACGGACTAGCGAACGAGCAGTACTTC
NA | TRBD2 | TRBJ2-1 | TRBV4-3 | CASSQGHSTSGGVNEQFF | TGCGCCAGCAGCCAAGGTCACTCGACTAGCGGGGGGGTAAATGAGCAGTTCTTC
NA | NA | TRBJ1-1 | TRBV11-2 | CASSLKEVPGNTEAFF | TGTGCCAGCAGCTTAAAAGAGGTGCCTGGGAACACTGAAGCTTTCTTT
NA | TRBD1 | TRBJ2-3 | TRBV9 | CASSLQGTVIYASTDTQYF | TGTGCCAGCAGCCTCCAAGGGACAGTAATCTACGCTAGCACAGATACGCAGTATTTT
NA | NA | TRBJ2-1 | TRBV6-5 | CASSYDFGLEQFF | TGTGCCAGCAGTTACGACTTTGGGCTTGAGCAGTTCTTC
NA | NA | TRBJ1-1 | TRBV10-2 | CASVLSNTEAFF | TGCGCCAGCGTATTGTCGAACACTGAAGCTTTCTTT
NA | TRBD2 | TRBJ2-7 | TRBV25-1 | CASSSHGGAGDEQYF | TGTGCCAGCAGTTCTCACGGGGGGGCGGGAGACGAGCAGTACTTC
NA | NA | TRBJ2-7 | TRBV30 | CAWSKGYEQYF | TGTGCCTGGAGTAAAGGGTACGAGCAGTACTTC
NA | NA | TRBJ1-3 | TRBV15 | CATSRDSGGNGNTIYF | TGTGCCACCAGCAGAGATAGTGGGGGAAATGGAAACACCATATATTTT
NA | NA | TRBJ2-7 | TRBV13 | CASSFGGNYEQYF | TGTGCCAGCAGCTTTGGGGGCAACTACGAGCAGTACTTC
NA | NA | TRBJ1-2 | TRBV4-2 | CASSQADSPRGYTF | TGTGCCAGCAGCCAAGCCGACAGCCCTCGTGGCTACACCTTC
NA | NA | TRBJ1-4 | TRBV7-9 | CASSLSQATNEKLFF | TGTGCCAGCAGCTTAAGTCAGGCTACCAATGAAAAACTGTTTTTT
NA | TRBD2 | TRBJ2-7 | TRBV11-3 | CASSLDAGGGYEQYF | TGTGCCAGCAGCTTAGATGCGGGGGGGGGCTACGAGCAGTACTTC
once | NA | TRBJ1-6 | TRBV21-1 | CASSKGAGWNNSPLHF | TGTGCCAGCAGCAAAGGAGCGGGTTGGAATAATTCACCCCTCCACTTT
NA | TRBD2 | TRBJ2-3 | TRBV7-9 | CASSLPKTSGGADTQYF | TGTGCCAGCAGCTTACCGAAGACTAGCGGGGGGGCAGATACGCAGTATTTT
NA | NA | TRBJ2-2 | TRBV9 | CASSVARHTGELFF | TGTGCCAGCAGCGTAGCGAGGCACACCGGGGAGCTGTTTTTT
NA | NA | TRBJ2-1 | TRBV7-6 | CASSSPGRGEQFF | TGTGCCAGCAGCTCTCCGGGACGGGGTGAGCAGTTCTTC
large | TRBD2 | TRBJ2-5 | TRBV2 | CASTSIGGAAETQYF | TGTGCCAGCACGAGTATCGGGGGGGCCGCAGAGACCCAGTACTTC
NA | TRBD2 | TRBJ2-5 | TRBV19 | CASGLAGQETQYF | TGTGCCAGTGGGCTAGCGGGCCAAGAGACCCAGTACTTC
NA | NA | TRBJ1-6 | TRBV27 | CASSLGGRGNSPLHF | TGTGCCAGCAGTTTAGGGGGTAGGGGGAATTCACCCCTCCACTTT
NA | NA | TRBJ1-1 | TRBV4-1 | CASSQDYSTTMNTEAFF | TGCGCCAGCAGCCAAGATTACTCGACAACCATGAACACTGAAGCTTTCTTT
NA | TRBD1 | TRBJ2-7 | TRBV7-2 | CASSLGQGQNEQYF | TGTGCCAGCAGCTTAGGGCAGGGACAGAACGAGCAGTACTTC
NA | TRBD2 | TRBJ2-7 | TRBV15 | CATSREGGGYEQYF | TGTGCCACCAGCAGAGAGGGGGGGGGTTACGAGCAGTACTTC
few | NA | TRBJ1-2 | TRBV19 | CASSMRLANYGYTF | TGTGCCAGTAGTATGAGGTTAGCTAACTATGGCTACACCTTC
NA | TRBD1 | TRBJ1-2 | TRBV5-1 | CASSLTSGQGTVGYTF | TGCGCCAGCAGCTTAACTTCGGGACAGGGGACCGTGGGCTACACCTTC
NA | NA | TRBJ2-1 | TRBV28 | CASSLGGPYNEQFF | TGTGCCAGCAGTTTAGGGGGGCCCTACAATGAGCAGTTCTTC